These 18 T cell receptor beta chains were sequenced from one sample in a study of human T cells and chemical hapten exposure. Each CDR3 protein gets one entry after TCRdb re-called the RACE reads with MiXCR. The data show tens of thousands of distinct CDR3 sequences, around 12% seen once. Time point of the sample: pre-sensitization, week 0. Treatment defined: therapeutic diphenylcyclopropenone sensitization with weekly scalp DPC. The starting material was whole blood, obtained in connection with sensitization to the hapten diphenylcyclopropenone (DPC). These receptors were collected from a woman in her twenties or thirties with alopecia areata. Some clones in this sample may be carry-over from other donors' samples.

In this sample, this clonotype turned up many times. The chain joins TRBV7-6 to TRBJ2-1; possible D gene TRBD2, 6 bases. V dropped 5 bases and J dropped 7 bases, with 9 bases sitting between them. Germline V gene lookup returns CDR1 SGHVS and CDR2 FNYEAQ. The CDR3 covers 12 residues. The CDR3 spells CASSRAGNEQFF. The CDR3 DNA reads TGTGCCAGCAGCCGTGCGGGAAATGAGCAGTTCTTC.

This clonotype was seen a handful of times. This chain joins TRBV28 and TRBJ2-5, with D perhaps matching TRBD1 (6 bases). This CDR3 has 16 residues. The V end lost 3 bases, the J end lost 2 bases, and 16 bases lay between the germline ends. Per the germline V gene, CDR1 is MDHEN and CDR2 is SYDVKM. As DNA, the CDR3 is TGTGCCAGCAGTTTTCGGACAGACCGACAACAAGAGACCCAGTACTTC. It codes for CASSFRTDRQQETQYF.

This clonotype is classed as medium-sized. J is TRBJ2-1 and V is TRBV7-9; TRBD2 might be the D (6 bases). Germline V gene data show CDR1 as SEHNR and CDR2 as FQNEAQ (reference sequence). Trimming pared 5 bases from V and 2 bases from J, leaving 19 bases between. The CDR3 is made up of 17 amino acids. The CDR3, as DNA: TGTGCCAGCAGCCAGCGGGTAGGCAGACCCCCCTACAATGAGCAGTTCTTC. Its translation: CASSQRVGRPPYNEQFF. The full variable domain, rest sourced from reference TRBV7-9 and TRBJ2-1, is DTGVSQNPRHKITKRGQNVTFRCDPISEHNRLYWYRQTLGQGPEFLTYFQNEAQLEKSRLLSDRFSAERPKGSFSTLEIQRTEQGDSAMYLCASSQRVGRPPYNEQFFGPGTRLTVL.

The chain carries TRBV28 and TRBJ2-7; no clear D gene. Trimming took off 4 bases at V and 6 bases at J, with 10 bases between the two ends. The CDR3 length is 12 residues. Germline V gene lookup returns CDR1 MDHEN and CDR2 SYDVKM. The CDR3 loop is CASSSFRSEQYF. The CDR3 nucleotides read TGTGCCAGCAGTTCGTTCCGGTCCGAGCAGTACTTC.

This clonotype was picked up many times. CDR3 sequence reads: CASSNRGFPGNTIYF. In DNA form, the CDR3 reads TGTGCCAGCAGCAACAGGGGCTTCCCTGGAAACACCATATATTTT. This sequence joins TRBV3-1 and TRBJ1-3, with TRBD1 identical over 7 bases. The CDR3 consists of 15 residues. The trim removed 5 bases at V and 2 bases at J, leaving 6 bases unmatched. The germline gives CDR1 LGHDT, CDR2 YNNKEL (reference sequence).

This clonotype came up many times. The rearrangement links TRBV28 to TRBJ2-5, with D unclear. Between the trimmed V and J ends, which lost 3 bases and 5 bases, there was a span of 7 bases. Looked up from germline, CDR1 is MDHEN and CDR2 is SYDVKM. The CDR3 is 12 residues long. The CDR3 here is CASSLALETQYF. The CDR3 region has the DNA TGTGCCAGCAGTTTGGCCTTGGAGACCCAGTACTTC.

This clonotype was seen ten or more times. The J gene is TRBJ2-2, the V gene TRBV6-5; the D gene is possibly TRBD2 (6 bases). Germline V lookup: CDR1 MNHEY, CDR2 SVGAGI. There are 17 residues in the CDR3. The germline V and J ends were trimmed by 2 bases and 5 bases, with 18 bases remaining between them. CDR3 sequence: CASSYAGLTPRTGELFF. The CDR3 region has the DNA TGTGCCAGCAGTTACGCGGGACTTACTCCGAGGACCGGGGAGCTGTTTTTT.

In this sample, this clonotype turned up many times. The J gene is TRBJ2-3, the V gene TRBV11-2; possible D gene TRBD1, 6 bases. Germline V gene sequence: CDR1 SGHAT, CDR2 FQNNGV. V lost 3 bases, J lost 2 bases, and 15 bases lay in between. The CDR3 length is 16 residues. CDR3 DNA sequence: TGTGCCAGCAGCTTCCATACCGGGACACCCACAGATACGCAGTATTTT. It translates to CASSFHTGTPTDTQYF.

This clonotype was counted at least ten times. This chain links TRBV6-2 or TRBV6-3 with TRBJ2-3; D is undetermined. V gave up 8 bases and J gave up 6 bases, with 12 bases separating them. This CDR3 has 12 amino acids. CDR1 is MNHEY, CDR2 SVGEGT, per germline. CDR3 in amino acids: CASGRQRDTQYF. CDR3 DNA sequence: TGTGCCAGCGGACGTCAGAGGGATACGCAGTATTTT.

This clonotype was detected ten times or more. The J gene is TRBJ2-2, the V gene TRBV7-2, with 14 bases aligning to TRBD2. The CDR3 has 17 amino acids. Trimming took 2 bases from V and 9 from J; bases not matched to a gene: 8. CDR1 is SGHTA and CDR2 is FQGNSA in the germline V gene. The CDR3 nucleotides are TGTGCCAGCAGCTTATTACCGGGACTAGCGGGAGAGAGGGAGCTGTTTTTT. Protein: CASSLLPGLAGERELFF.

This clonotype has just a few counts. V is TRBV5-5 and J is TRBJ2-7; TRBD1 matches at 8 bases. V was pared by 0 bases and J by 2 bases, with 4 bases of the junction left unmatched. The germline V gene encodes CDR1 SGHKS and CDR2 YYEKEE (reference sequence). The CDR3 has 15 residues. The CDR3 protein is CASSLEGQATYEQYF. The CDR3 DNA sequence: TGTGCCAGCAGCTTGGAGGGACAGGCAACCTACGAGCAGTACTTC.

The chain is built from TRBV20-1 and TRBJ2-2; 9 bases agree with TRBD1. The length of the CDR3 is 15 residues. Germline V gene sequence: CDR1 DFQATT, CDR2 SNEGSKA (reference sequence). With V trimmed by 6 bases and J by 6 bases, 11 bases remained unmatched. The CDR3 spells CSARPGQGWSGELFF. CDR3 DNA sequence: TGCAGTGCCCGCCCCGGACAGGGGTGGTCCGGGGAGCTGTTTTTT.

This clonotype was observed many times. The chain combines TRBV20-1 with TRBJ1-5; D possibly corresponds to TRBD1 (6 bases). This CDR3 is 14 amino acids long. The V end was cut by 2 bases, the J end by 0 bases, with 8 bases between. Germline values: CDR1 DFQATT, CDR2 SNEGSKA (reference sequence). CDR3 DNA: TGCAGTGCTAGACAGGGGAATAGCAATCAGCCCCAGCATTTT. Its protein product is CSARQGNSNQPQHF.

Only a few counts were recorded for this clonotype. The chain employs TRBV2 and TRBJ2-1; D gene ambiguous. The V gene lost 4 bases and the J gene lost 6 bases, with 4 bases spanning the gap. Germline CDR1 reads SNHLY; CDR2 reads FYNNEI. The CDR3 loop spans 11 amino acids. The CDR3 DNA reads TGTGCCAGCAGTGGGTTCAATGAGCAGTTCTTC. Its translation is CASSGFNEQFF.

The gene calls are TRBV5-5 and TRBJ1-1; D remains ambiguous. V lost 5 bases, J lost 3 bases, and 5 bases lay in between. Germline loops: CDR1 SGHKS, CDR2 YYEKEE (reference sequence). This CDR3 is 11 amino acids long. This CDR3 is CASRGYTEAFF. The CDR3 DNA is TGTGCCAGCAGAGGATACACTGAAGCTTTCTTT.

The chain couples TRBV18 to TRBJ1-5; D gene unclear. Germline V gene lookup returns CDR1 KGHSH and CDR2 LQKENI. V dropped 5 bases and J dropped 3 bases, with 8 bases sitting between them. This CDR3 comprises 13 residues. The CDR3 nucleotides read TGTGCCAGCTCAATAAGCCCCAATCAGCCCCAGCATTTT. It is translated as CASSISPNQPQHF.

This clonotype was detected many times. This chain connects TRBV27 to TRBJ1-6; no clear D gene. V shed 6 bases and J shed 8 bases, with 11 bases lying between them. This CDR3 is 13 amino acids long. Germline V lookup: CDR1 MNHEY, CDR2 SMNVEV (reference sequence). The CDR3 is CASRFAGDSPLHF. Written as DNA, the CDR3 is TGTGCCAGCAGATTCGCGGGCGATTCACCCCTCCACTTT.

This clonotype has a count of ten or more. This CDR3 is CASGYREPQHF. CDR3 nucleotides: TGTGCCAGCGGGTACAGGGAGCCCCAGCATTTT. The chain links TRBV28 to TRBJ1-5; D is perhaps TRBD1 (6 bases). CDR3 length: 11 residues. The germline CDR1 and CDR2 sequences are MDHEN and SYDVKM. V was clipped by 8 bases and J by 8 bases, with 10 bases between them. The entire variable domain, with the rest obtained from reference TRBV28 and TRBJ1-5, is as follows: DVKVTQSSRYLVKRTGEKVFLECVQDMDHENMFWYRQDPGLGLRLIYFSYDVKMKEKGDIPEGYSVSREKKERFSLILESASTNQTSMYLCASGYREPQHFGDGTRLSIL.